This T cell receptor beta chain was profiled in a study of shared clonotypes between healthy human individuals. The data were produced by immunoSEQ multiplex PCR, yet TCRdb's version contains in-frame clones alone and is incomplete. The sample shows some 2,100,000 clones, 90% to 97% of them seen only once. The CDR3 runs 14 residues. Trimming shortened V by 4 bases and J by 3 bases, and 10 bases separated the two germline ends. Germline CDR1 and CDR2: MNHNS and SASEGT. The material sequenced was naive CD4+ T cells sorted from blood. Subset defined: CD45RA+ positively selected. This rearrangement joins TRBV6-1 to TRBJ1-5, with D perhaps TRBD1 (6 bases). The clonotype originates from a man aged 18 to 30 in good health. CDR3 region: CASSVRTANQPQHF. CDR3 in DNA: TGTGCCAGCAGTGTCCGGACAGCCAATCAGCCCCAGCATTTT.